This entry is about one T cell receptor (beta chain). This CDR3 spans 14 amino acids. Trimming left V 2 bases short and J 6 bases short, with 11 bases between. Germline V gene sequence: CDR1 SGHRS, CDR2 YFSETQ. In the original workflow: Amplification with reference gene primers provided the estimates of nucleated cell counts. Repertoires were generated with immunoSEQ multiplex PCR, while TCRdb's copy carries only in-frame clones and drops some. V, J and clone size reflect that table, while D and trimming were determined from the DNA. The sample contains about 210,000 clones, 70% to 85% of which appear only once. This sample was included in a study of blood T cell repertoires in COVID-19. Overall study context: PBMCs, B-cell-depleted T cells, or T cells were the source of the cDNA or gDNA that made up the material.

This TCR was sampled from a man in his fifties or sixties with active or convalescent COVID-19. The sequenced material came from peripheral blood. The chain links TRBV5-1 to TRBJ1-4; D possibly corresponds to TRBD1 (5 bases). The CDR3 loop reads CASSFGQGDEKLFF. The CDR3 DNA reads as TGCGCCAGCAGCTTTGGCCAGGGTGATGAAAAACTGTTTTTT.